This T cell receptor (beta chain) was recorded in a study of PD-L1 blockade in urothelial cancer. Whole-study context: The year 2014 saw patients start atezolizumab, 1,200 mg intravenously every 3 weeks. Reported median T cell count for blood samples was 110,000 to 150,000.

Germline loops: CDR1 MNHEY, CDR2 SMNVEV (reference sequence). The CDR3 is made up of 14 amino acids. V dropped 8 bases and J dropped 3; count of bases not matched to a gene: 10. Time point denoted: peripheral blood 6 weeks after treatment start. All patients handed over anywhere from 1 to 8 samples, pretreatment and on-treatment. Assay: immunoSEQ multiplex PCR; the TCRdb copy retains only in-frame clones and omits some. The repertoire has 95,000 to 130,000 clones, around 89% of them found once; the top ten carry 1.7%. The chain combines TRBV27 with TRBJ2-7, with 7 bases aligning to TRBD2. This receptor was taken from a man aged 55 to 70 with urothelial cancer. The material sequenced was PBMCs, taken around atezolizumab (anti-PD-L1) treatment. Here the CDR3 reads CASGRASGVYEQYF. CDR3 DNA sequence: TGTGCCAGCGGGCGCGCTAGCGGAGTCTACGAGCAGTACTTC.